This T cell receptor (beta chain) was found in a study of post-analysis software for immune sequencing data. Whole-study findings and limits: Among a few TRBV segments more frequent in patients than controls were TRBV5-6, TRBV5-1 and TRBV20-1. Those with multiple sclerosis, the patient group, showed significantly lower normalized Chao1 diversity than controls.

On this clonotype itself: Its specificity is not known.

The ends lost 4 bases at V and 2 bases at J; junction bases unmatched: 7. Germline lookup yields CDR1 LNHNV and CDR2 YYDKDF (reference sequence). The CDR3 consists of 15 residues. The TCR beta cDNA libraries contained unique molecular identifiers. In TCRdb, the PCR reads were re-called with MiXCR into one record per CDR3 protein. The sample has about 770,000 distinct CDR3 sequences, 35% to 55% seen once; the top ten hold around 4.7%. The sequenced material came from blood. This rearrangement joins TRBV15 to TRBJ1-1; TRBD1 matches 7 bases. The sequence derives from a girl aged 5 to 17 with multiple sclerosis. CDR3 loop: CATSKGQALNTEAFF. CDR3 nucleotide sequence: TGTGCCACCAGCAAAGGACAGGCCCTAAACACTGAAGCTTTCTTT.